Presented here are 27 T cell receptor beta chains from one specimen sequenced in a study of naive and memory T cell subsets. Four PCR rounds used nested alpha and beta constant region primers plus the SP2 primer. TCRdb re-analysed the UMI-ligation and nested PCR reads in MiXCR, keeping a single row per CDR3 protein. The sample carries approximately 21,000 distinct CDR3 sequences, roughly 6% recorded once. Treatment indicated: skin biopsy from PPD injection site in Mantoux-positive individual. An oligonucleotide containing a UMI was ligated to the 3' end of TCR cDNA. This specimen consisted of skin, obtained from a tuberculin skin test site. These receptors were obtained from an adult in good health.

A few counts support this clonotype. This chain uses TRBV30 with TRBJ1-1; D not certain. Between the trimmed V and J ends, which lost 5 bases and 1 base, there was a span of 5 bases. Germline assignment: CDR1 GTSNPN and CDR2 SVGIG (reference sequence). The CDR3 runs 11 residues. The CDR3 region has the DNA TGTGCCTGGCAAGCGAACACTGAAGCTTTCTTT. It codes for CAWQANTEAFF.

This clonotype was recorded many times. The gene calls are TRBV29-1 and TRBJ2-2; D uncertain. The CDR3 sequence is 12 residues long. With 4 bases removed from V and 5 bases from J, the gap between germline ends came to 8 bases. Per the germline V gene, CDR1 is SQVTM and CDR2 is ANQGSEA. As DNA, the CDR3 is TGCAGCGTTGGAGACGGAACCGGGGAGCTGTTTTTT. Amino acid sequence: CSVGDGTGELFF.

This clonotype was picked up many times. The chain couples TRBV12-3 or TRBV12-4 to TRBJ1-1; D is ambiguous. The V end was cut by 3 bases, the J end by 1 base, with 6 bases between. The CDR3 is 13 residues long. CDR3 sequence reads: CASSLLPNTEAFF. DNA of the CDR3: TGTGCCAGCAGTTTGCTGCCGAACACTGAAGCTTTCTTT.

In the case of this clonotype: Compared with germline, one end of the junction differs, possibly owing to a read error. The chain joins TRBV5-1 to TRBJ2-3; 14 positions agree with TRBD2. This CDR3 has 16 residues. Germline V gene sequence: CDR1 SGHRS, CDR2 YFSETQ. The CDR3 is CASSAGTSGSTDMQYF. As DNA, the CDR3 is TGCGCCAGCAGCGCTGGGACTAGCGGGAGCACAGATATGCAGTATTTT. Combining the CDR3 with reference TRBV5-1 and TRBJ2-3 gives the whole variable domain KAGVTQTPRYLIKTRGQQVTLSCSPISGHRSVSWYQQTPGQGLQFLFEYFSETQRNKGNFPGRFSGRQFSNSRSEMNVSTLELGDSALYLCASSAGTSGSTDMQYFGPGTRLTVL.

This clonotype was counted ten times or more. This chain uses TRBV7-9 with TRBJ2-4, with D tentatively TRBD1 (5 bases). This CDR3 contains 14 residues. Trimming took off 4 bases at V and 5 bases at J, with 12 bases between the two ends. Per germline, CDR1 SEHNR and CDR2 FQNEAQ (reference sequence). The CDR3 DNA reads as TGTGCCAGCAGCTCGACCTTAGGGGAAAACATTCAGTACTTC. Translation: CASSSTLGENIQYF.

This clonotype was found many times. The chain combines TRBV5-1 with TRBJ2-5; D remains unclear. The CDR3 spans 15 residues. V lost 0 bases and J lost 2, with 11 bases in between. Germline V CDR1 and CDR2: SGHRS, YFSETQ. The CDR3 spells CASSLGATLQETQYF. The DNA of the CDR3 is TGCGCCAGCAGCTTGGGTGCGACATTACAAGAGACCCAGTACTTC.

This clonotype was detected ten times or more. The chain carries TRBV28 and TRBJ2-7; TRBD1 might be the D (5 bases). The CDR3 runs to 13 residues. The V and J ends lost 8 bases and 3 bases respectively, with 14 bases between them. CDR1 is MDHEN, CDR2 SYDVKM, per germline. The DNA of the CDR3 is TGTGCCAGCGGGGCCCACTCGTTCTACGAGCAGTACTTC. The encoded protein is CASGAHSFYEQYF. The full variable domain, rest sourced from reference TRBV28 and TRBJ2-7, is DVKVTQSSRYLVKRTGEKVFLECVQDMDHENMFWYRQDPGLGLRLIYFSYDVKMKEKGDIPEGYSVSREKKERFSLILESASTNQTSMYLCASGAHSFYEQYFGPGTRLTVT.

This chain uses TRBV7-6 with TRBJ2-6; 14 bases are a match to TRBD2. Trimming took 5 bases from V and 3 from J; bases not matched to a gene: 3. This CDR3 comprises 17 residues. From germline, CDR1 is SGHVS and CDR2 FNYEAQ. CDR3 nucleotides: TGTGCCAGCAGCGCGGGACTAGCGGGAGATGGGGCCAACGTCCTGACTTTC. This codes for CASSAGLAGDGANVLTF.

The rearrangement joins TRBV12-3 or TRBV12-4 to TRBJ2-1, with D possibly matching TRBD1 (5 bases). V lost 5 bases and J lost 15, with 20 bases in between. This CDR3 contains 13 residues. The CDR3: CASSRTRPTVSFF. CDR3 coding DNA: TGTGCCAGCAGTCGGACAAGGCCAACGGTGTCGTTCTTC.

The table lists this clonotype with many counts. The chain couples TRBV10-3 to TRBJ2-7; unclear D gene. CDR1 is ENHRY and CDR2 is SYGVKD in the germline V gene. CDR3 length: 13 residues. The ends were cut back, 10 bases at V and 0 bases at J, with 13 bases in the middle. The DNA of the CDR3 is TGTGCCACCGTCTTCGAGGCCTCCTACGAGCAGTACTTC. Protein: CATVFEASYEQYF.

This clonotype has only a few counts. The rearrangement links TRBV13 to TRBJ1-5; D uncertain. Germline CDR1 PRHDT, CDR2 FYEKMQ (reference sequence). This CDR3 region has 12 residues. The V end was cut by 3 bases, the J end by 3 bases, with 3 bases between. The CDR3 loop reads CASSFYNQPQHF. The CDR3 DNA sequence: TGTGCCAGCAGCTTTTACAATCAGCCCCAGCATTTT.

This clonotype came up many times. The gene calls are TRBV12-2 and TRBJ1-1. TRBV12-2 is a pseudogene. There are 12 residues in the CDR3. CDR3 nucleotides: TGTGCAAGTCGCTTAGCGCTACGGGAAGCTTTCTTT. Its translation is CASRLALREAFF.

The CDR3 region has the DNA TGCGCCAGCAGCCAGGGGGCAGCGGCAGATACGCAGTATTTT. Translated, it gives CASSQGAAADTQYF. This rearrangement joins TRBV4-3 to TRBJ2-3; the D gene is possibly TRBD1 (6 bases). Deletions cut 3 bases from V and 4 bases from J, with 11 bases between. The length of the CDR3 is 14 residues. Germline V gives CDR1 LGHNA, CDR2 YSLEER.

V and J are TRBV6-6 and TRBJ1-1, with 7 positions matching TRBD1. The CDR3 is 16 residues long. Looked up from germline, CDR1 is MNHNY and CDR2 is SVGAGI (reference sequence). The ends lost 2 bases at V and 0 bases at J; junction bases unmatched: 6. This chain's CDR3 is CASSYPGQRLNTEAFF. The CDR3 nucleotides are TGTGCCAGCAGTTACCCGGGACAGCGCCTGAACACTGAAGCTTTCTTT.

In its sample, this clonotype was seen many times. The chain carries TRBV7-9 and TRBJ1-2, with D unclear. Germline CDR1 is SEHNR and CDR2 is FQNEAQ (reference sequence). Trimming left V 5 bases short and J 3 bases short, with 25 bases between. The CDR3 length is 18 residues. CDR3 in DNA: TGTGCCAGCAGCCCACGATCCCTCGAGGCTCGGGGAGACTATGGCTACACCTTC. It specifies CASSPRSLEARGDYGYTF.

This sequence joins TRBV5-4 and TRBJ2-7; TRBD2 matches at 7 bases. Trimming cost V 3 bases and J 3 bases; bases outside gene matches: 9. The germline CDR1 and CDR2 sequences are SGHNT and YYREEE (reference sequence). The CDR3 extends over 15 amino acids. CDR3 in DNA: TGTGCCAGCAGCTACCCGGGACTATCACTCTACGAGCAGTACTTC. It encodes CASSYPGLSLYEQYF. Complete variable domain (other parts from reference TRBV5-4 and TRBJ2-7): ETGVTQSPTHLIKTRGQQVTLRCSSQSGHNTVSWYQQALGQGPQFIFQYYREEENGRGNFPPRFSGLQFPNYSSELNVNALELDDSALYLCASSYPGLSLYEQYFGPGTRLTVT.

Here the CDR3 reads CASSLTMEGRSYNEQFF. DNA for the CDR3: TGTGCCAGCAGCTTGACCATGGAAGGAAGATCCTACAATGAGCAGTTCTTC. The V gene is TRBV5-8, the J gene TRBJ2-1, with no clear D. The CDR3 has 17 amino acids. Trimming left V 1 base short and J 1 base short, with 15 bases between. Germline CDR1 and CDR2: SGHTS and YDEGEE.

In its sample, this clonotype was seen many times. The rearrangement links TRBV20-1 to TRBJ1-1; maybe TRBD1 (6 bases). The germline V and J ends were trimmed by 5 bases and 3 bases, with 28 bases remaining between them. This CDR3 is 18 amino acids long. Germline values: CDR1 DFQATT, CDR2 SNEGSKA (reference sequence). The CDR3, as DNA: TGCAGTGCTGACGCTCCCTATGGGGGGGCATCGGGTTACACTGAAGCTTTCTTT. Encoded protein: CSADAPYGGASGYTEAFF.

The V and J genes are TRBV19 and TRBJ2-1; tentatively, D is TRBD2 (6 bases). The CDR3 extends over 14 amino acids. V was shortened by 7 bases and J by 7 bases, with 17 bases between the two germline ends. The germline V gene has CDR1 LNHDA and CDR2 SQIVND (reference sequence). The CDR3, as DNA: TGTGCCAGTAACCGAGGAGGGGCTGTGAATGAGCAGTTCTTC. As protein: CASNRGGAVNEQFF.

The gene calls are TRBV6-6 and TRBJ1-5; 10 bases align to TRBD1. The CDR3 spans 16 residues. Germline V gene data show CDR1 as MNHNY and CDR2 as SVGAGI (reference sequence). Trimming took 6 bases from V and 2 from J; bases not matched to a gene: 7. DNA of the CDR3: TGTGCCAGCAGGTCCTGGGACAGGGGAGGCAATCAGCCCCAGCATTTT. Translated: CASRSWDRGGNQPQHF.

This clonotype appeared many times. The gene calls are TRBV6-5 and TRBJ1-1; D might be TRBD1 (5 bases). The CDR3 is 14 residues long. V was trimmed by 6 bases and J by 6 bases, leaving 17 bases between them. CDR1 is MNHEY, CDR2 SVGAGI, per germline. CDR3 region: CASSRGEGSPEAFF. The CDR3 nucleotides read TGTGCCAGCAGCCGCGGTGAGGGGAGCCCTGAAGCTTTCTTT.

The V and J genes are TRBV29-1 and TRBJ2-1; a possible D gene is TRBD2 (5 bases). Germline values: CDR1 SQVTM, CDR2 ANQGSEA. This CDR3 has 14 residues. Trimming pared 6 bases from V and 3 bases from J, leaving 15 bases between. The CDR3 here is CSVSPGIVYNEQFF. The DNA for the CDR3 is TGCAGCGTCTCCCCCGGGATCGTCTACAATGAGCAGTTCTTC.

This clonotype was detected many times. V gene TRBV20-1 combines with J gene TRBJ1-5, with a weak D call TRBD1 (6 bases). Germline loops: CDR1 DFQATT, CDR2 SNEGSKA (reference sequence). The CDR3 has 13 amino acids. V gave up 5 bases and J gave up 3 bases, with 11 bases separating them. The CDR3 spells CSARQVDNQPQHF. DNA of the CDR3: TGCAGTGCTCGACAGGTAGACAATCAGCCCCAGCATTTT.

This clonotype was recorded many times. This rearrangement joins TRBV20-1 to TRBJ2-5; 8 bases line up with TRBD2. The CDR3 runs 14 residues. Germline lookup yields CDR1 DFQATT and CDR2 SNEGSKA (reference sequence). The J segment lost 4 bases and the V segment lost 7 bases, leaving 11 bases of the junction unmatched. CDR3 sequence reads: CSGPSGFGRETQYF. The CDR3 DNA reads TGCAGTGGGCCTAGCGGGTTTGGTAGAGAGACCCAGTACTTC.

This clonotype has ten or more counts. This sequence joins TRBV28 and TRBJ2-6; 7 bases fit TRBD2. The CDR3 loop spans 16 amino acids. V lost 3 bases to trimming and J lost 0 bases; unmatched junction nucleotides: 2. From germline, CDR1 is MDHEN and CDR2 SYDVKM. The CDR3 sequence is CASSLGGPSGANVLTF. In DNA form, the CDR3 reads TGTGCCAGCAGTTTGGGAGGGCCCTCTGGGGCCAACGTCCTGACTTTC.

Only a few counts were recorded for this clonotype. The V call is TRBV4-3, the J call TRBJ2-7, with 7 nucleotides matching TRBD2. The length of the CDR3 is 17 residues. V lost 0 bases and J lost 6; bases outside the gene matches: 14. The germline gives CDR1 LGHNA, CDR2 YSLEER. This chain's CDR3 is CASSQDITREALGEQYF. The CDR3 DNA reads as TGCGCCAGCAGCCAAGATATAACCCGGGAGGCGCTCGGCGAGCAGTACTTC.

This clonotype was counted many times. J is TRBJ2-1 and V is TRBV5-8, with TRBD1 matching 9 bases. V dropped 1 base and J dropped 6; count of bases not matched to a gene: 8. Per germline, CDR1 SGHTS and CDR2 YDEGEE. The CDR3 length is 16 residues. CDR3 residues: CASSLSGQGLANEQFF. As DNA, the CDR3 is TGTGCCAGCAGCTTGTCCGGACAGGGGTTAGCCAATGAGCAGTTCTTC.